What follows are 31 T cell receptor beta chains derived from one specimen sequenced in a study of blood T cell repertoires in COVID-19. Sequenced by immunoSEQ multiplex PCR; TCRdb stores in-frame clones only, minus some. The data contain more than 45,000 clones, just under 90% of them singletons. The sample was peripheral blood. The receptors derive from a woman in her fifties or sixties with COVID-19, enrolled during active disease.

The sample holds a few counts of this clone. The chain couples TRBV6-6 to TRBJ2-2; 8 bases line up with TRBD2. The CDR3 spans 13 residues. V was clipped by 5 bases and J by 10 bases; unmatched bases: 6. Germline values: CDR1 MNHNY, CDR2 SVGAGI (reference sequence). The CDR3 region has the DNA TGTGCCAGCAGTCACCTTAGCGGGGCGGAGCTGTTTTTT. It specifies CASSHLSGAELFF.

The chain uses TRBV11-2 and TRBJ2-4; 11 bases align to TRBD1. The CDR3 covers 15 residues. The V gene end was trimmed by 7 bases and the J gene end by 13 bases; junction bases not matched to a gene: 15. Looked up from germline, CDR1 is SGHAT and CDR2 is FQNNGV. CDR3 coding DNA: TGTGCCAGCACGAGTTTCGGACAGGGGGCTTTTAAACAGTACTTC. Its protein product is CASTSFGQGAFKQYF.

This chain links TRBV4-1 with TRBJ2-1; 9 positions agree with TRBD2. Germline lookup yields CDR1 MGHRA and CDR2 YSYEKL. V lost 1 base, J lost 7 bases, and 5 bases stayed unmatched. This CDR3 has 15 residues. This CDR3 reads CASSQGLAGVNEQFF. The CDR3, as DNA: TGCGCCAGCAGCCAAGGGTTAGCGGGAGTGAATGAGCAGTTCTTC.

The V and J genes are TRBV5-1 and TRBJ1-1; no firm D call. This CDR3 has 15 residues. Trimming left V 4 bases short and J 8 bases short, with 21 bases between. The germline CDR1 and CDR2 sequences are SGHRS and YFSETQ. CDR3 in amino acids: CASSPPFGEAAEAFF. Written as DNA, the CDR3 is TGCGCCAGCAGCCCCCCCTTCGGAGAAGCGGCGGAAGCTTTCTTT.

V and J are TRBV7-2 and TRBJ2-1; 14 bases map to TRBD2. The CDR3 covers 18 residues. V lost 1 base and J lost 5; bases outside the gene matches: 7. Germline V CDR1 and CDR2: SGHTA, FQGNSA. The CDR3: CASSLVGTSGSWNNEQFF. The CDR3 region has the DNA TGTGCCAGCAGCTTAGTTGGGACTAGCGGGAGTTGGAACAATGAGCAGTTCTTC.

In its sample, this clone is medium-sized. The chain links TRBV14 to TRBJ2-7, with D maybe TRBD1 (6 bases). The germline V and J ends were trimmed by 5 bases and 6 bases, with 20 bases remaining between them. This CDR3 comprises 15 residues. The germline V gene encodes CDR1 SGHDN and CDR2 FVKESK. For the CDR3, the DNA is TGTGCCAGCAGCAGAGAGATACAGGGTCTTGGCGAGCAGTACTTC. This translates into CASSREIQGLGEQYF.

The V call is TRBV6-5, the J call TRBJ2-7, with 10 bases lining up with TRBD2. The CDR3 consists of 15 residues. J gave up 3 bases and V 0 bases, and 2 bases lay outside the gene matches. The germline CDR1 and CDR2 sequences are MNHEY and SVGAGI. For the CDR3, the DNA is TGTGCCAGCAGTTACTCACTAGCGGGGAGCTACGAGCAGTACTTC. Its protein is CASSYSLAGSYEQYF.

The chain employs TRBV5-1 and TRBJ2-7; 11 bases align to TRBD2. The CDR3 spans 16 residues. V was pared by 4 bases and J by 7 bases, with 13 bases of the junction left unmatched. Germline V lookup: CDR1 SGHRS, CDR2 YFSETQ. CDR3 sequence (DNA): TGCGCCAGCAGCGCAGGTACTAGCGGGAGAGGGTGGGAGCAGTACTTC. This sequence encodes CASSAGTSGRGWEQYF.

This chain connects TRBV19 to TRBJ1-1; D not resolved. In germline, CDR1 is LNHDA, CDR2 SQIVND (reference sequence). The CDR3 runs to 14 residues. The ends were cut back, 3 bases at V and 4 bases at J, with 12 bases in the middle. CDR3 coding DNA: TGTGCCAGTAGTATTGGCCTCCTTGGCACTGAAGCTTTCTTT. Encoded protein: CASSIGLLGTEAFF.

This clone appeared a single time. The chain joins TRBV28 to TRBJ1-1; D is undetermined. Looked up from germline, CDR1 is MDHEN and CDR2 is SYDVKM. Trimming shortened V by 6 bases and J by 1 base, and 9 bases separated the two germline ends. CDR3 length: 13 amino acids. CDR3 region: CASSRQRNTEAFF. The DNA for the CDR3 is TGTGCCAGCAGCCGACAAAGGAACACTGAAGCTTTCTTT.

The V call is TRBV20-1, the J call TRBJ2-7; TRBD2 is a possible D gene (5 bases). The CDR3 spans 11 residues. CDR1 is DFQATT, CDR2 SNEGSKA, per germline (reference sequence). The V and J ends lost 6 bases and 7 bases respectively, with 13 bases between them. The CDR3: CSAQRTNEQYF. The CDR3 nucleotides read TGCAGTGCCCAGCGGACGAATGAGCAGTACTTC.

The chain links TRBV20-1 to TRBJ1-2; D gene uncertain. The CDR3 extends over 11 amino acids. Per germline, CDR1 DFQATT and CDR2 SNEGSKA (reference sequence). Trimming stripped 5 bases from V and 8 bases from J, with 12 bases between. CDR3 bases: TGCAGTGCTCCCCAGATTTCAGGCTACACCTTC. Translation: CSAPQISGYTF.

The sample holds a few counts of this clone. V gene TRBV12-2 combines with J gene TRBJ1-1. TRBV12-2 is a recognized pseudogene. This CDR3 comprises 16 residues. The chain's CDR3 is CASRRGVGTRTTEAFF. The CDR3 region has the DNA TGTGCAAGTCGCAGAGGCGTAGGAACGCGTACCACTGAAGCTTTCTTT.

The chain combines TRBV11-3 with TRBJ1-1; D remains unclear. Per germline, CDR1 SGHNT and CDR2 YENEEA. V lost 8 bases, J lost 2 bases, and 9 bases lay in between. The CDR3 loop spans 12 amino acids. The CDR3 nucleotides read TGTGCCAGCGCGGCTGGTAACACTGAAGCTTTCTTT. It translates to CASAAGNTEAFF.

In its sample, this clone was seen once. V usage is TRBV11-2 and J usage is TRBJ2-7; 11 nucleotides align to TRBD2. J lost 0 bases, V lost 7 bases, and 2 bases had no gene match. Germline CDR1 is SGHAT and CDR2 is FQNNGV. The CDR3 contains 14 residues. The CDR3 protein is CASTGTSGSYEQYF. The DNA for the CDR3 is TGTGCCAGCACCGGGACTAGCGGCTCCTACGAGCAGTACTTC.

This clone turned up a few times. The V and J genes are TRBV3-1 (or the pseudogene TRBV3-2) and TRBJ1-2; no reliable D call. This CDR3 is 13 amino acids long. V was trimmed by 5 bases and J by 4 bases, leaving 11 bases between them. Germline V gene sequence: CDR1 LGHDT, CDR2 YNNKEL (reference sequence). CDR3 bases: TGTGCCAGCAGCTCAAGACCGGGCTATGGCTACACCTTC. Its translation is CASSSRPGYGYTF.

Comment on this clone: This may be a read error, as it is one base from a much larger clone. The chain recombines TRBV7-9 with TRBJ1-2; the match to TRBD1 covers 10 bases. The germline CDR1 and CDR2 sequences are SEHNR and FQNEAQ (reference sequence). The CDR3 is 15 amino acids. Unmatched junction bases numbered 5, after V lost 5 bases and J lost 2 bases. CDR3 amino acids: CASSQTGQGNYGYTF. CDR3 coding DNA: TGTGCCAGCAGCCAAACGGGACAGGGGAACTATGGCTACACCTTC.

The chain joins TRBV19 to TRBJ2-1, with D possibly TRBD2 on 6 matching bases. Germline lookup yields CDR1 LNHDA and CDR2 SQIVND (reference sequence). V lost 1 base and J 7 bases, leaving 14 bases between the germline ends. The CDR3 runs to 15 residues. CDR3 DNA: TGTGCCAGTAGTATAGTTGCGGGAAGGAATAATGAGCAGTTCTTC. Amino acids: CASSIVAGRNNEQFF.

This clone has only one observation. The DNA for the CDR3 is TGTGCCAGCAGAAGACAGACAAATAGCAATCAGCCCCAGCATTTT. This gives the protein CASRRQTNSNQPQHF. The chain carries TRBV7-2 and TRBJ1-5, with a possible D match to TRBD1 (5 bases). CDR3 length: 15 residues. The V and J ends lost 6 bases and 0 bases respectively, with 12 bases between them. Germline values: CDR1 SGHTA, CDR2 FQGNSA.

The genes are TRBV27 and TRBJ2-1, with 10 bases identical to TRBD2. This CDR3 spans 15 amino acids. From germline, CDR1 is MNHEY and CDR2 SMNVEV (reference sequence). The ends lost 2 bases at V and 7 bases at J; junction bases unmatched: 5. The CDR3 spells CASSLRLAGFNEQFF. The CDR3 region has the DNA TGTGCCAGCAGTTTAAGACTAGCGGGCTTTAATGAGCAGTTCTTC.

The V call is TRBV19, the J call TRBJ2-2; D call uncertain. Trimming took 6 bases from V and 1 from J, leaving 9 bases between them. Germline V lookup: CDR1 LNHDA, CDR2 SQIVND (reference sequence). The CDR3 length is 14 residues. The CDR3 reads CASRPPGNTGELFF. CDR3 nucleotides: TGTGCCAGTAGACCCCCAGGGAACACCGGGGAGCTGTTTTTT.

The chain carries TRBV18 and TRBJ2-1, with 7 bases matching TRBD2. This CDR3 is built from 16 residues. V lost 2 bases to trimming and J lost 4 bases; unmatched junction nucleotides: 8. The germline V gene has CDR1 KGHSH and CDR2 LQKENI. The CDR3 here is CASSPRSSGNYNEQFF. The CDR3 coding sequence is TGTGCCAGCTCACCAAGGTCTAGCGGAAATTACAATGAGCAGTTCTTC.

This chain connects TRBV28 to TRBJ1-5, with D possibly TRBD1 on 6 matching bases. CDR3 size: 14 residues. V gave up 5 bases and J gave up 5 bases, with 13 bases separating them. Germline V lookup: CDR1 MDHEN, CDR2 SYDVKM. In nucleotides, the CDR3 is TGTGCCAGCAGTAAAACAGGGACCCATCAGCCCCAGCATTTT. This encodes CASSKTGTHQPQHF. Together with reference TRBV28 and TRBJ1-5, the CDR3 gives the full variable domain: DVKVTQSSRYLVKRTGEKVFLECVQDMDHENMFWYRQDPGLGLRLIYFSYDVKMKEKGDIPEGYSVSREKKERFSLILESASTNQTSMYLCASSKTGTHQPQHFGDGTRLSIL.

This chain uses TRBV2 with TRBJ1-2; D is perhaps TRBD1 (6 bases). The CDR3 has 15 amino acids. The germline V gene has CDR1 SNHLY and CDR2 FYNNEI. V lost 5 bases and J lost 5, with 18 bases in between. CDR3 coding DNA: TGTGCCAGCAGTTCGGAAGCCGGGACAAGTTATGGCTACACCTTC. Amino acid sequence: CASSSEAGTSYGYTF.

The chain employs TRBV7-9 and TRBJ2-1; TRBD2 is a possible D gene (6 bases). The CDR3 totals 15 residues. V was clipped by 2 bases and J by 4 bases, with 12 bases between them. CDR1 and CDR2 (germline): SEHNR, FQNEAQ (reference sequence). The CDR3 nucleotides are TGTGCCAGCAGCTTAATAACTAGCAGATACAATGAGCAGTTCTTC. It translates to CASSLITSRYNEQFF.

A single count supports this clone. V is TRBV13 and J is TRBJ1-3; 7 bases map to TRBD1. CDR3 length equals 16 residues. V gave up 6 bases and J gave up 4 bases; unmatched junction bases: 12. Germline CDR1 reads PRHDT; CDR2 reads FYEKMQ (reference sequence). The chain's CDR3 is CASSFSPGQSGNTIYF. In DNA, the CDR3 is TGTGCCAGCAGTTTTTCCCCGGGACAGTCGGGAAACACCATATATTTT.

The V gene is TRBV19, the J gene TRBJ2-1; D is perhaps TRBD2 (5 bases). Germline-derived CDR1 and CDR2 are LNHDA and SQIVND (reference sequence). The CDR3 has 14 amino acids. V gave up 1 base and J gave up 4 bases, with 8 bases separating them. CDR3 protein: CASSIGGAYNEQFF. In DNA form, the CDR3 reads TGTGCCAGTAGTATAGGGGGAGCTTACAATGAGCAGTTCTTC.

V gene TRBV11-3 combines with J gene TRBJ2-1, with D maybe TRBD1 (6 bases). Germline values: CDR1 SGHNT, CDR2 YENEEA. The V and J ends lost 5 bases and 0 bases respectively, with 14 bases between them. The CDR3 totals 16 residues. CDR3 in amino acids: CASSQGGLGSYNEQFF. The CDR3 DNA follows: TGTGCCAGCAGCCAAGGGGGTTTGGGCTCCTACAATGAGCAGTTCTTC. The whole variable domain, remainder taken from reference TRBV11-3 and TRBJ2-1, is EAGVVQSPRYKIIEKKQPVAFWCNPISGHNTLYWYLQNLGQGPELLIRYENEEAVDDSQLPKDRFSAERLKGVDSTLKIQPAELGDSAVYLCASSQGGLGSYNEQFFGPGTRLTVL.

CDR3 in amino acids: CASSRTGLETQYF. Here the CDR3 DNA reads TGTGCCAGCAGCCGGACAGGGTTAGAGACCCAGTACTTC. V usage is TRBV5-5 and J usage is TRBJ2-5, with 8 positions matching TRBD1. The V gene's germline CDR1 is SGHKS and CDR2 YYEKEE (reference sequence). This CDR3 spans 13 amino acids. V was pared by 4 bases and J by 4 bases, with 3 bases of the junction left unmatched.

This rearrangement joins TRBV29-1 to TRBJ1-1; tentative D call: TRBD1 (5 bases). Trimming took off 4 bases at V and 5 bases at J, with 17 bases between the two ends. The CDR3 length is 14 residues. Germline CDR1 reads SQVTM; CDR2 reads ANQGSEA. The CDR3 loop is CSVAVWGERTEAFF. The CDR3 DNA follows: TGCAGCGTTGCGGTTTGGGGGGAAAGGACTGAAGCTTTCTTT.

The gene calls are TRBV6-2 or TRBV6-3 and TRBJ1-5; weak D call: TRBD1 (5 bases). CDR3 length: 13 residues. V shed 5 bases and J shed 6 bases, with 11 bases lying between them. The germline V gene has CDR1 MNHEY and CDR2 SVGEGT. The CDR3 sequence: CASSTRVSQPQHF. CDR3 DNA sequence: TGTGCCAGCAGTACCAGGGTAAGTCAGCCCCAGCATTTT.